The 17 T cell receptor beta chains below all came from one sample that was sequenced in a study of esophageal squamous cell carcinoma under preoperative chemotherapy. TCRdb itself ran the PCR reads through MiXCR, one entry per CDR3 protein. The repertoire holds tens of thousands of distinct CDR3 sequences, 40% to 60% seen once, with more than 10% in the top ten. As to time point: before preoperative PTX-NDP chemotherapy. The sample was collected from a patient given preoperative chemotherapy. The receptors here all came from a human donor with esophageal squamous cell carcinoma. The donor label of this sample is uncertain.

This clonotype appeared once. An end of the junction does not agree with germline; a read error may underlie this. The rearrangement uses TRBV11-3 and TRBJ2-2, with 7 bases aligning to TRBD1. Germline V gene sequence: CDR1 SGHNT, CDR2 YENEEA. This CDR3 contains 15 residues. The DNA of the CDR3 is TGTGCCAGGAGCTTAAGGGGTTCGAACACAGGGGCGCTGTATTTT. It specifies CARSLRGSNTGALYF.

This clonotype was seen ten or more times. V usage is TRBV7-2 and J usage is TRBJ2-3; D is unclear. Germline V gene data show CDR1 as SGHTA and CDR2 as FQGNSA. The CDR3 is 15 amino acids. Trimming pared 5 bases from V and 5 bases from J, leaving 17 bases between. The chain's CDR3 is CASSPRVSQRDTQYF. Here the CDR3 DNA reads TGTGCCAGCAGCCCTCGGGTTAGCCAGCGAGATACGCAGTATTTT.

On this clonotype itself: Mismatch with germline at one junction end may stem from a read error. The gene calls are TRBV7-2 and TRBJ2-3, with D tentatively TRBD2 (7 bases). This CDR3 is built from 16 residues. The germline CDR1 and CDR2 sequences are SGHTA and FQGNSA. The CDR3 sequence: CASSLVGGQGKNTQYF. In DNA, the CDR3 is TGTGCCAGCAGCTTAGTGGGGGGGCAGGGAAAAAACACGCAGTACTTT.

There are many counts of this clonotype. The chain carries TRBV7-2 and TRBJ1-4; D gene ambiguous. CDR3 length: 14 amino acids. Trimming stripped 3 bases from V and 6 bases from J, with 11 bases between. Germline V gene data show CDR1 as SGHTA and CDR2 as FQGNSA. CDR3 residues: CASSFVASYEKLFF. The CDR3 region has the DNA TGTGCCAGCAGCTTCGTTGCGTCGTATGAAAAACTGTTTTTT. Variable domain in full (rest from reference TRBV7-2 and TRBJ1-4): GAGVSQSPSNKVTEKGKDVELRCDPISGHTALYWYRQSLGQGLEFLIYFQGNSAPDKSGLPSDRFSAERTGGSVSTLTIQRTQQEDSAVYLCASSFVASYEKLFFGSGTQLSVL.

The CDR3, as DNA: TGTGCCAGCAGCTTTCCGCACACAGGGTCCCGAGAGACCCAGTTCTTC. Its translation: CASSFPHTGSRETQFF. The chain employs TRBV7-6 and TRBJ2-1, with D possibly TRBD1 on 6 matching bases. Trimming took off 3 bases at V and 13 bases at J, with 25 bases between the two ends. The CDR3 runs 16 residues. Germline V CDR1 and CDR2: SGHVS, FNYEAQ.

This clonotype came up many times. The V call is TRBV10-1, the J call TRBJ2-3; D is undetermined. The V gene lost 4 bases and the J gene lost 2 bases, with 7 bases spanning the gap. The CDR3 has 13 residues. Looked up from germline, CDR1 is WNHNN and CDR2 is SYGVQD (reference sequence). The CDR3 is CASSGRITDTQYF. The CDR3 region has the DNA TGCGCCAGCAGTGGGAGAATCACAGATACGCAGTATTTT.

The sample holds a few counts of this clonotype. The V and J genes are TRBV12-3 or TRBV12-4 and TRBJ2-3; no definite D call. The CDR3 runs to 13 residues. Trimming shortened V by 0 bases and J by 7 bases, and 8 bases separated the two germline ends. The CDR3 region has the DNA TGTGCCAGCAGTTTAGCCGAGATGTATACGCAGTATTTT. Its translation is CASSLAEMYTQYF.

This clonotype showed up just a few times. One end of the junction does not line up with germline, which may come from a read error. The chain employs TRBV7-9 and TRBJ2-5, with D possibly called TRBD1 or TRBD2 (6 bases each). CDR1 and CDR2 (germline): SEHNR, FQNEAQ (reference sequence). The CDR3 loop spans 12 amino acids. The DNA for the CDR3 is TGTGCCAGCAGCTTAGTAGGGGGGACGGGGTTCTTC. As protein: CASSLVGGTGFF.

This clonotype occurred a few times. This chain connects TRBV5-5 to TRBJ2-1, with 7 bases identical to TRBD2. CDR1 and CDR2 (germline): SGHKS, YYEKEE (reference sequence). The CDR3 loop spans 16 amino acids. V trimming: 0 bases; J trimming: 3 bases; junction bases outside the gene matches: 6. The CDR3 DNA follows: TGTGCCAGCAGCTTGGCTACAAGCGGGGACTACAATGAGCAGTTCTTC. Amino acid sequence: CASSLATSGDYNEQFF.

Turning to this clonotype: An end of the junction does not agree with germline; a read error may underlie this. The rearrangement joins TRBV7-2 to TRBJ2-3; perhaps TRBD2 as D (5 bases). The DNA matches TRBJ2-7 better at its end, which makes the J call doubtful. CDR3 length: 13 amino acids. CDR1 is SGHTA and CDR2 is FQGNSA in the germline V gene. The DNA of the CDR3 is TGTGGCAGCGGCTCCCCAAACGAAGATACGCAGTACTTC. Amino acid sequence: CGSGSPNEDTQYF.

Notes on this clonotype: At one boundary the junction diverges from the germline segment, which might be a read error. This chain's CDR3 is CATRDPDTQYF. CDR3 nucleotide sequence: TGTGCGACCCGTGACCCAGATACGCAGTATTTC. The J gene is TRBJ2-5, the V gene TRBV7-2; D gene unclear. This CDR3 region has 11 residues. CDR1 is SGHTA and CDR2 is FQGNSA in the germline V gene.

This clonotype was recorded many times. V usage is TRBV7-6 and J usage is TRBJ2-1; D gene unclear. Trimming left V 5 bases short and J 10 bases short, with 15 bases between. Germline-derived CDR1 and CDR2 are SGHVS and FNYEAQ. CDR3 length: 13 residues. In DNA, the CDR3 is TGTGCCAGCAGCCTTTCTTTAGCAGGCGAGCAGTTCTTC. It translates to CASSLSLAGEQFF.

This clonotype appeared a few times. The chain joins TRBV6-5 to TRBJ2-7; 9 bases map to TRBD1. CDR1 is MNHEY, CDR2 SVGAGI, per germline. The CDR3 loop spans 16 amino acids. Trimming cost V 0 bases and J 0 bases; bases outside gene matches: 3. CDR3 DNA sequence: TGTGCCAGCAGTTACTCCCGGGACAGGGACTCCTACGAGCAGTACTTC. This encodes CASSYSRDRDSYEQYF.

A few counts support this clonotype. This chain connects TRBV7-3 to TRBJ2-1; D gene uncertain. V shed 2 bases and J shed 0 bases, with 8 bases lying between them. This CDR3 contains 15 residues. The germline CDR1 and CDR2 sequences are SGHTA and FQGTGA. The CDR3 DNA follows: TGTGCCAGCAGCTTACGGCAGAGCTCCTACAATGAGCAGTTCTTC. Translated, it gives CASSLRQSSYNEQFF.

This clonotype was observed at least ten times. The rearrangement uses TRBV6-1 and TRBJ2-1, with 7 bases lining up with TRBD1. Looked up from germline, CDR1 is MNHNS and CDR2 is SASEGT. This CDR3 is 12 amino acids long. V lost 10 bases, J lost 8 bases, and 8 bases stayed unmatched. CDR3 coding DNA: TGTGCCACCTACAGGGGTTTCGATGAGCAGTTCTTC. Protein: CATYRGFDEQFF.

The rearrangement links TRBV7-3 to TRBJ2-6; D may correspond to TRBD1 or TRBD2 (5 bases each). The DNA matches TRBJ2-7 better at its end, which makes the J call doubtful. The CDR3 is 16 residues long. Looked up from germline, CDR1 is SGHTA and CDR2 is FQGTGA. For the CDR3, the DNA is TGTGCCAGCAGTTCGGGGTCCAGGGCTGGGGCCAACGTGCAGTACTTC. Translation: CASSSGSRAGANVQYF.

The sample holds one count of this clonotype. The junction and the germline gene differ at one end; a read error may be behind it. The chain links TRBV6-1 to TRBJ2-3; no clear D gene. CDR3 length: 16 amino acids. From germline, CDR1 is MNHNS and CDR2 SASEGT. CDR3 DNA sequence: TGTGCCTGCAGTGACTTTTGGGGAAGATACAAAGATACGCAGTATTTC. As protein: CACSDFWGRYKDTQYF.